These 29 T cell receptor beta chains originate from one sample sequenced in a study of blood T cell repertoires in COVID-19. Repertoires were generated with immunoSEQ multiplex PCR, while TCRdb's copy carries only in-frame clones and drops some. The table records under 30,000 clones, roughly 84% of them present only once. Sample: peripheral blood. Every receptor here comes from a human donor in a cohort sampled during active COVID-19.

The chain recombines TRBV6-1 with TRBJ1-2; no definite D call. Trimming left V 2 bases short and J 3 bases short, with 16 bases between. Germline CDR1 reads MNHNS; CDR2 reads SASEGT. The length of the CDR3 is 16 residues. The CDR3 region has the DNA TGTGCCAGCAGTGAAACCCACCTAAAACGGGACTATGGCTACACCTTC. Translation gives CASSETHLKRDYGYTF.

This clone has just one count. The chain couples TRBV19 to TRBJ2-3, with 8 nucleotides matching TRBD2. V was clipped by 10 bases and J by 1 base; unmatched bases: 16. This CDR3 contains 17 residues. Germline CDR1 and CDR2: LNHDA and SQIVND (reference sequence). CDR3 DNA: TGTGCCACTACCCACTGGATCGGAGCGGGGGGCACAGATACGCAGTATTTT. Translated: CATTHWIGAGGTDTQYF. Full variable domain (missing parts from reference TRBV19 and TRBJ2-3): DGGITQSPKYLFRKEGQNVTLSCEQNLNHDAMYWYRQDPGQGLRLIYYSQIVNDFQKGDIAEGYSVSREKKESFPLTVTSAQKNPTAFYLCATTHWIGAGGTDTQYFGPGTRLTVL.

This clone showed up just a few times. This chain connects TRBV18 to TRBJ1-6, with 7 bases lining up with TRBD1. CDR1 is KGHSH and CDR2 is LQKENI in the germline V gene. CDR3 length: 15 residues. With 5 bases clipped from V and 7 bases from J, the junction kept 8 bases outside the gene matches. The CDR3, as DNA: TGTGCCAGCTCAACCGACAGGGTAAACAATTCACCCCTCCACTTT. This gives the protein CASSTDRVNNSPLHF.

The chain carries TRBV5-3 and TRBJ2-1; 14 bases align to TRBD2. TRBV5-3 carries the ORF label, with uncertain function. V lost 4 bases to trimming and J lost 2 bases; unmatched junction nucleotides: 11. The CDR3 spans 19 residues. For the CDR3, the DNA is TGTGCCAGAAGCGGACCGACTAGCGGGGGGGCCAGACCCTACAATGAGCAGTTCTTC. Translated: CARSGPTSGGARPYNEQFF.

This rearrangement joins TRBV6-5 to TRBJ2-1, with a possible D match to TRBD1 (6 bases). The CDR3 totals 15 residues. Germline CDR1 reads MNHEY; CDR2 reads SVGAGI. The V end was cut by 5 bases, the J end by 10 bases, with 21 bases between. The CDR3 spells CASSPWSNRVLEQFF. CDR3 nucleotides: TGTGCCAGCAGTCCATGGAGCAACAGGGTCCTCGAGCAGTTCTTC.

This clone appeared once. The chain recombines TRBV9 with TRBJ1-2; 9 nucleotides match TRBD1. The CDR3 is 15 amino acids. The ends lost 3 bases at V and 4 bases at J; junction bases unmatched: 7. Looked up from germline, CDR1 is SGDLS and CDR2 is YYNGEE. The chain's CDR3 is CASSGWDRAFYGYTF. The CDR3, as DNA: TGTGCCAGCAGCGGGTGGGACAGGGCTTTCTATGGCTACACCTTC.

DNA for the CDR3: TGTGCCTGGTGGTTGAAAAAACCGACAGGGGTTGGCAATCAGCCCCAGCATTTT. It encodes CAWWLKKPTGVGNQPQHF. The rearrangement links TRBV30 to TRBJ1-5, with 8 bases identical to TRBD1. The CDR3 totals 18 residues. With V trimmed by 5 bases and J by 2 bases, 17 bases remained unmatched. Looked up from germline, CDR1 is GTSNPN and CDR2 is SVGIG (reference sequence).

The chain is built from TRBV19 and TRBJ2-6, with 8 bases lining up with TRBD1. The CDR3 has 15 residues. The junction had 2 bases not matched to a gene; V was cut back by 5 bases and J by 2 bases. The V gene's germline CDR1 is LNHDA and CDR2 SQIVND (reference sequence). The CDR3 loop reads CASSVDRAGANVLTF. CDR3 in DNA: TGTGCCAGTAGTGTGGACAGGGCTGGGGCCAACGTCCTGACTTTC.

This chain joins TRBV4-1 and TRBJ2-7; 8 bases line up with TRBD1. The CDR3 length is 17 residues. The V segment lost 8 bases and the J segment 1 base; nucleotides outside the gene matches: 16. The germline V gene encodes CDR1 MGHRA and CDR2 YSYEKL. The CDR3 DNA sequence: TGCGCCAGCTCCGAAAGATATATAGGACAGGGATCCTACGAGCAGTACTTC. Translating gives CASSERYIGQGSYEQYF.

The CDR3 region is CASSQVLSPNTGELFF. The CDR3 DNA reads TGCGCCAGCAGCCAAGTCCTTAGTCCGAACACCGGGGAGCTGTTTTTT. This chain connects TRBV4-1 to TRBJ2-2; the D is unclear. The CDR3 covers 16 residues. V gave up 1 base and J gave up 0 bases, with 9 bases separating them. The germline gives CDR1 MGHRA, CDR2 YSYEKL.

This clone was picked up one time. The gene calls are TRBV7-6 and TRBJ2-7; perhaps TRBD1 as D (6 bases). Germline-derived CDR1 and CDR2 are SGHVS and FNYEAQ. V was clipped by 6 bases and J by 4 bases, with 19 bases between them. The CDR3 spans 15 residues. DNA of the CDR3: TGTGCCAGCAGTCCCCTTGGGGGCGGCCAATACGAGCAGTACTTC. It is translated as CASSPLGGGQYEQYF.

This clone was detected only once. V gene TRBV30 combines with J gene TRBJ2-1; 12 bases align to TRBD2. The CDR3 runs to 14 residues. V gave up 4 bases and J gave up 10 bases; unmatched junction bases: 8. Germline V lookup: CDR1 GTSNPN, CDR2 SVGIG (reference sequence). CDR3 region: CAWNGLAGTTEQFF. CDR3 DNA sequence: TGTGCCTGGAATGGACTAGCGGGAACAACCGAGCAGTTCTTC.

In its sample, this clone was seen a few times. The chain is built from TRBV2 and TRBJ2-2; 7 nucleotides align to TRBD1. Germline CDR1 and CDR2: SNHLY and FYNNEI. This CDR3 is 18 amino acids long. Germline trimming cut 6 bases from V and 2 bases from J; bases unmatched to any gene: 15. In DNA form, the CDR3 reads TGTGCCAGCAGGACACAGGGGACGGCTTCCTCAAACACCGGGGAGCTGTTTTTT. Translated, it gives CASRTQGTASSNTGELFF.

This chain joins TRBV10-3 and TRBJ1-2, with 10 positions matching TRBD1. Germline lookup yields CDR1 ENHRY and CDR2 SYGVKD. With 7 bases clipped from V and 2 bases from J, the junction kept 1 base outside the gene matches. The CDR3 has 13 amino acids. In DNA, the CDR3 is TGTGCCATCATGGGACAGGGGAACTATGGCTACACCTTC. It encodes CAIMGQGNYGYTF.

The gene calls are TRBV18 and TRBJ2-2; possibly TRBD2 for D (6 bases). Between the trimmed V and J ends, which lost 2 bases and 1 base, there was a span of 17 bases. CDR3 length: 18 residues. Per the germline V gene, CDR1 is KGHSH and CDR2 is LQKENI. The CDR3 nucleotides are TGTGCCAGCTCACCAACATCACTAGCAGGGAAGAACACCGGGGAGCTGTTTTTT. Protein sequence: CASSPTSLAGKNTGELFF.

Only one count was recorded for this clone. The chain is built from TRBV13 and TRBJ2-3; the match to TRBD2 covers 11 bases. V lost 4 bases to trimming and J lost 6 bases; unmatched junction nucleotides: 9. Germline assignment: CDR1 PRHDT and CDR2 FYEKMQ (reference sequence). This CDR3 has 16 amino acids. The CDR3 DNA follows: TGTGCCAGCAGCTCTTTAGCGGGGGGGGTTGTCGATACGCAGTATTTT. This codes for CASSSLAGGVVDTQYF.

V gene TRBV6-6 combines with J gene TRBJ1-4; TRBD1 matches 9 bases. V shed 2 bases, J shed 7 bases, and the junction held 5 bases outside the gene matches. From germline, CDR1 is MNHNY and CDR2 SVGAGI (reference sequence). This CDR3 region has 15 residues. DNA for the CDR3: TGTGCCAGCAGTTACCCGGACAGGGGCATTGAAAAACTGTTTTTT. This encodes CASSYPDRGIEKLFF.

The chain employs TRBV4-1 and TRBJ1-1, with D perhaps matching TRBD1 (6 bases). Germline assignment: CDR1 MGHRA and CDR2 YSYEKL. The CDR3 runs 15 residues. Trimming pared 5 bases from V and 2 bases from J, leaving 15 bases between. The CDR3 DNA follows: TGCGCCAGCAGCTGGGACAAAATTTTTAACACTGAAGCTTTCTTT. Its translation: CASSWDKIFNTEAFF.

CDR3 region: CASTKQAYGYTF. Here the CDR3 DNA reads TGTGCCAGCACCAAACAGGCCTATGGCTACACCTTC. The V gene is TRBV6-5, the J gene TRBJ1-2; maybe TRBD1 (5 bases). CDR1 is MNHEY and CDR2 is SVGAGI in the germline V gene. This CDR3 has 12 residues. V dropped 7 bases and J dropped 4 bases, with 10 bases sitting between them.

The CDR3 sequence: CASSAGTGDHQPQHF. In DNA, the CDR3 is TGTGCCAGCAGCGCCGGGACAGGGGATCATCAGCCCCAGCATTTT. The gene calls are TRBV9 and TRBJ1-5, with 10 bases matching TRBD1. The CDR3 sequence is 15 residues long. Germline V gene data show CDR1 as SGDLS and CDR2 as YYNGEE. V lost 3 bases, J lost 5 bases, and 5 bases stayed unmatched. The full variable domain, rest sourced from reference TRBV9 and TRBJ1-5, is DSGVTQTPKHLITATGQRVTLRCSPRSGDLSVYWYQQSLDQGLQFLIQYYNGEERAKGNILERFSAQQFPDLHSELNLSSLELGDSALYFCASSAGTGDHQPQHFGDGTRLSIL.

The chain combines TRBV7-2 with TRBJ1-2, with 9 bases aligning to TRBD1. This CDR3 spans 17 amino acids. Trimming removed 4 bases from V and 2 bases from J; junction bases left unmatched: 11. Germline loops: CDR1 SGHTA, CDR2 FQGNSA. The CDR3 DNA is TGTGCCAGCAGCTCACCCCTACCGGGACAGGGAAACTATGGCTACACCTTC. This translates into CASSSPLPGQGNYGYTF.

The chain uses TRBV2 and TRBJ1-4; 8 bases are shared with TRBD1. Unmatched junction bases numbered 10, after V lost 6 bases and J lost 7 bases. Germline V CDR1 and CDR2: SNHLY, FYNNEI. The CDR3 totals 15 residues. CDR3 loop: CASRYQGAWGEKLFF. Written as DNA, the CDR3 is TGTGCCAGCAGATATCAGGGGGCCTGGGGTGAAAAACTGTTTTTT.

This clone was counted between two and nine times. The chain is built from TRBV29-1 and TRBJ2-3; perhaps TRBD1 as D (5 bases). With 2 bases removed from V and 4 bases from J, the gap between germline ends came to 10 bases. The CDR3 is 13 amino acids. Germline V gene lookup returns CDR1 SQVTM and CDR2 ANQGSEA. The CDR3 here is CSVEQAGPDTQYF. As DNA, the CDR3 is TGCAGCGTTGAACAGGCAGGGCCAGATACGCAGTATTTT.

The sample holds one count of this clone. V usage is TRBV3-1 (or the pseudogene TRBV3-2) and J usage is TRBJ2-7; D ambiguous. This CDR3 has 14 residues. CDR1 and CDR2 (germline): LGHDT, YNNKEL (reference sequence). V lost 0 bases and J 5 bases, leaving 11 bases between the germline ends. CDR3 coding DNA: TGTGCCAGCAGCCAAGAGTCTTCGGAGAACGAGCAGTACTTC. Residues: CASSQESSENEQYF.

The rearrangement links TRBV7-3 to TRBJ2-3, with D perhaps matching TRBD1 (5 bases). The CDR3 contains 16 residues. Germline V CDR1 and CDR2: SGHTA, FQGTGA. V gave up 5 bases and J gave up 4 bases, with 19 bases separating them. The CDR3 loop is CASSPLTATGADTQYF. CDR3 bases: TGTGCCAGCAGCCCCCTGACGGCCACAGGAGCAGATACGCAGTATTTT.

The gene calls are TRBV4-1 and TRBJ2-3; 11 bases align to TRBD2. This CDR3 spans 16 amino acids. CDR1 is MGHRA, CDR2 YSYEKL, per germline. The junction had 7 bases not matched to a gene; V was cut back by 6 bases and J by 2 bases. The CDR3 region has the DNA TGCGCCAGCAGGCGGCTAGCGGGGGGATACACAGATACGCAGTATTTT. Residues: CASRRLAGGYTDTQYF.

This chain links TRBV11-2 with TRBJ1-2; D not certain. With 0 bases removed from V and 8 bases from J, the gap between germline ends came to 16 bases. The CDR3 runs to 15 residues. From germline, CDR1 is SGHAT and CDR2 FQNNGV. The CDR3 sequence is CASSLDEGRIGGYTF. The CDR3, as DNA: TGTGCCAGCAGCTTAGATGAAGGGAGGATCGGGGGCTACACCTTC.

V is TRBV7-9 and J is TRBJ1-5; 8 nucleotides agree with TRBD1. This CDR3 spans 15 amino acids. V lost 5 bases to trimming and J lost 5 bases; unmatched junction nucleotides: 8. Germline V gene sequence: CDR1 SEHNR, CDR2 FQNEAQ (reference sequence). CDR3 nucleotide sequence: TGTGCCAGCAGCCCCTGGACAGGGTCCGATCAGCCCCAGCATTTT. Translating it yields CASSPWTGSDQPQHF.

The rearrangement uses TRBV18 and TRBJ2-5; 9 bases are shared with TRBD1. The CDR3 runs 15 residues. CDR1 and CDR2 from the germline V gene are KGHSH and LQKENI. After removal of 5 bases from V and 5 bases from J, the junction contained 9 bases not matched to a gene. The CDR3 DNA reads as TGTGCCAGCTCATCAACAGGGGGCCCGATTGAGACCCAGTACTTC. This translates into CASSSTGGPIETQYF.